This TCR beta chain was sequenced for a study of T-cell reconstitution after alpha-beta-depleted transplantation in children. Overall study findings and caveats: Reports say that about two months after transplant, the alpha-beta T cells came out of several hundred graft clones that had expanded.

A few counts support this clonotype. Its antigen remains unidentified. Preparation of the TCRbeta library was carried out with unique molecular identifiers. TCRdb ran MiXCR on the PCR reads and lists one entry per CDR3 protein. The sample has about 980,000 distinct CDR3 sequences, 25% to 30% seen once; the top ten hold approximately 30%. The V end was cut by 3 bases, the J end by 4 bases, with 15 bases between. The CDR3 is 14 amino acids. Germline CDR1 and CDR2: SQVTM and ANQGSEA. The receptor comes from a boy under three years old who had a stem cell transplant for SCID, so the T cells may come from the graft donor. Sequenced here: PBMCs, mostly from graft donor cells, sampled 360 days after TCRalphabeta/CD19-depleted stem cell transplant. The J gene is TRBJ2-5, the V gene TRBV29-1; D ambiguous. CDR3 DNA sequence: TGCAGCGTTGACCACGGCTCCACTCGAGAGACCCAGTACTTC. Its translation: CSVDHGSTRETQYF.